This T cell receptor beta chain derives from a study of CD8 T cells in Susac syndrome. This CDR3 is 13 amino acids long. Germline V gene data show CDR1 as SQVTM and CDR2 as ANQGSEA. The V end was cut by 4 bases, the J end by 4 bases, with 10 bases between. An input of 0.5 to 1 ug of RNA was subjected to reverse transcription using random hexamers. Across 54 Vbeta and 13 Jbeta, immunoSEQ multiplex PCR amplified TCR beta CDR3. TCRdb fed the immunoSEQ multiplex PCR reads into MiXCR, producing one record per CDR3 protein. This sample has over 150,000 distinct CDR3 sequences, with 90% to 95% found just once. High-throughput TCR beta sequencing covered peripheral CD8+ and CD4+ T cells. Isolation of CD8+ and CD4+ T cells was performed negatively, whereas enrichment of TEMRA cells was done by FACS.

The V gene is TRBV29-1, the J gene TRBJ2-2; the D is unclear. The clonotype originates from a human donor with multiple sclerosis. The source material was CD4+ T cells from PBMCs. Written as DNA, the CDR3 is TGCAGCGTTGTGATCGGTTCCACCGGGGAGCTGTTTTTT. This translates into CSVVIGSTGELFF.